This T cell receptor (beta chain) appears in the sequencing data of a study of T cells after yellow fever vaccination. Study in general: Four memory subsets, EM, EMRA, CM and Tscm, were sorted by CD3, CD45RA, CCR7, CD95. Study-wide results and caveats: At day 0, almost all vaccine-responding clonotypes escaped detection in the sorted memory subsets.

5'RACE template switching produced TCR cDNA carrying a universal primer site and UMIs. Each CDR3 protein is one row after TCRdb ran MiXCR on the 5' RACE reads. The profile covers around 15,000 distinct CDR3 sequences, with over 3.5% appearing a single time and about 0.4% taken by the ten largest. This clonotype was counted at least ten times. Material: PBMCs, either bulk or a sorted T-cell subset (CD4+, CD8+, memory, or dextramer-sorted; not recorded which), obtained 15 days after the yellow fever booster vaccination. The sequence was obtained from a man aged 25-45 years who received the YFV17D yellow fever vaccine.

In DNA, the CDR3 is TGTGCCAGTTATGGACCGGGGGGAGCGAACACCGGGGAGCTGTTTTTT. This translates into CASYGPGGANTGELFF. This chain uses TRBV6-5 with TRBJ2-2, with TRBD2 identical over 7 bases. V dropped 9 bases and J dropped 0; count of bases not matched to a gene: 10. Germline CDR1 and CDR2: MNHEY and SVGAGI. The CDR3 sequence is 16 residues long.